This TCR beta chain was recovered during a study of blood T cells in healthy people across ages. A second PCR, run for roughly 7 to 12 cycles, used a sample-barcoded 5' primer plus a J-beta primer mix. TCRdb passed the 5' RACE reads through MiXCR, listing each CDR3 protein once. Of 1.5 million to 2 million distinct CDR3 sequences in the sample, roughly 52% were seen once. Trimming removed 4 bases from V and 10 bases from J, with 15 bases in between. CDR1 SGHRS and CDR2 YFSETQ come from the germline V gene. This CDR3 spans 13 amino acids. Material for sequencing was blood. The sequence came from a woman in her thirties or forties in good health. The rearrangement links TRBV5-1 to TRBJ2-1, with a possible D match to TRBD1 (6 bases). DNA for the CDR3: TGCGCCAGCAGCGTGTCCTACAGGGAGGAGCAGTTCTTC. It is translated as CASSVSYREEQFF.